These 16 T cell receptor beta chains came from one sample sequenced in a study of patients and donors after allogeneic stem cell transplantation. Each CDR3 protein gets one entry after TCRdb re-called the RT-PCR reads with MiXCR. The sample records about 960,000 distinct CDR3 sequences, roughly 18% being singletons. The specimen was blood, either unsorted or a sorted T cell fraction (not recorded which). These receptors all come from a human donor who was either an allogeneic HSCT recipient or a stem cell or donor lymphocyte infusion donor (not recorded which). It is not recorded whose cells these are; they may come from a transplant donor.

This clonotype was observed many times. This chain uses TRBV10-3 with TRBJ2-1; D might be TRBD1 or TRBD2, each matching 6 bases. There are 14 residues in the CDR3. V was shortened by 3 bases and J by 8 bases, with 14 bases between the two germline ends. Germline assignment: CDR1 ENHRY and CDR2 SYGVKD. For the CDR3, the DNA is TGTGCCATCAGTGAACAGGGCCCGGGGGATGAGCAGTTCTTC. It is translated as CAISEQGPGDEQFF.

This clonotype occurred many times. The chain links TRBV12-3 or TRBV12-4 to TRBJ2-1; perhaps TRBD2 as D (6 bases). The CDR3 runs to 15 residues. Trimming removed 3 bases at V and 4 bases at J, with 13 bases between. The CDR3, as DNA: TGTGCCAGCAGTTTTCTGCGGGACCCTTACAATGAGCAGTTCTTC. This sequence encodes CASSFLRDPYNEQFF.

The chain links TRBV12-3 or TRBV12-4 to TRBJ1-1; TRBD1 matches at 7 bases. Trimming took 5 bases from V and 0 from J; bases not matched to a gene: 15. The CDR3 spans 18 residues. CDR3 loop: CASSRYRGVGRMNTEAFF. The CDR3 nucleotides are TGTGCCAGCAGTAGGTACAGGGGAGTGGGGAGAATGAACACTGAAGCTTTCTTT.

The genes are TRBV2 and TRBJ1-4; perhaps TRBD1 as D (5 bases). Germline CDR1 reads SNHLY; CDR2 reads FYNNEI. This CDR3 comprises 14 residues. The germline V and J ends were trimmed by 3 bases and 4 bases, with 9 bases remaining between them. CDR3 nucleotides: TGTGCCAGCAGTGAGGGCAGGGTTAATGAAAAACTGTTTTTT. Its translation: CASSEGRVNEKLFF.

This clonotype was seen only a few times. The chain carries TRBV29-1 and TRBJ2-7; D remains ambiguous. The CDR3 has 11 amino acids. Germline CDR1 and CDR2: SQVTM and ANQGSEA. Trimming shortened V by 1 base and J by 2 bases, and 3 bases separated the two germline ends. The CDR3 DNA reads TGCAGCGTTGAAGGGCCCTACGAGCAGTACTTC. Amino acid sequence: CSVEGPYEQYF.

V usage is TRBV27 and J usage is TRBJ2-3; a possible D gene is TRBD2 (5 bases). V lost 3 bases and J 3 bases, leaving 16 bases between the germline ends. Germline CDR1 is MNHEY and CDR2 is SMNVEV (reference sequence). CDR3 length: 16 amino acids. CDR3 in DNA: TGTGCCAGCAGTTTTCGGACTGGGGTTCGGACAGATACGCAGTATTTT. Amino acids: CASSFRTGVRTDTQYF.

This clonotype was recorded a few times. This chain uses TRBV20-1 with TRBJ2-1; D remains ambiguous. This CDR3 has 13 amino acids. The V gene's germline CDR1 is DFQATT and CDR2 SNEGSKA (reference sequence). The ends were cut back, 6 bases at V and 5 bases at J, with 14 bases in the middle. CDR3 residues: CSATPRPNNEQFF. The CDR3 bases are TGCAGTGCCACACCTCGACCTAACAATGAGCAGTTCTTC.

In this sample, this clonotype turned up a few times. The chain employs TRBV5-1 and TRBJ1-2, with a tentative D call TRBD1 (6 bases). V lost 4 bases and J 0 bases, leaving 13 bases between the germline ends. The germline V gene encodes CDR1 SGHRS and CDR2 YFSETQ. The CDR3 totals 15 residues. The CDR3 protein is CASSPGGKANYGYTF. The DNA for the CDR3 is TGCGCCAGCAGCCCCGGGGGCAAGGCTAACTATGGCTACACCTTC.

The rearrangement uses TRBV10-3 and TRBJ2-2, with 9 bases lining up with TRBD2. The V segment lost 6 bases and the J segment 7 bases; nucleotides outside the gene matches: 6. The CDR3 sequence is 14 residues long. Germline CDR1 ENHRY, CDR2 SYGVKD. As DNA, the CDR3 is TGTGCCATCAGGGCGGGAGGGCCGAACGGGGAGCTGTTTTTT. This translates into CAIRAGGPNGELFF.

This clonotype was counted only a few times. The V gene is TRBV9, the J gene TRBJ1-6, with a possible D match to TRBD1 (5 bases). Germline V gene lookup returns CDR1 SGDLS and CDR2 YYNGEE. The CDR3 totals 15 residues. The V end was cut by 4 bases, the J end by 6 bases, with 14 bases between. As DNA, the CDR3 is TGTGCCAGCAGCCCGAGGGGAATAACTAATTCACCCCTCCACTTT. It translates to CASSPRGITNSPLHF.

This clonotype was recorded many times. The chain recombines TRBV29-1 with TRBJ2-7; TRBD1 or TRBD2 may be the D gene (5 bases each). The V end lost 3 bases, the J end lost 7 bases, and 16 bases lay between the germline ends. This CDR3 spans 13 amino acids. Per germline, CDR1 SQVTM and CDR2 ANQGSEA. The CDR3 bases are TGCAGCGTTGAGGGGACCCGAGGGGAAGAGCAGTACTTC. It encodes CSVEGTRGEEQYF.

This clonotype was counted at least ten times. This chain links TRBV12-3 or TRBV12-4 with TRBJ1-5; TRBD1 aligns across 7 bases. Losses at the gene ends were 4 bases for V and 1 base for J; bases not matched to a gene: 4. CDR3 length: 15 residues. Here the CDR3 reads CASSSRDRSNQPQHF. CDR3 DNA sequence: TGTGCCAGCAGTTCCCGGGACAGAAGCAATCAGCCCCAGCATTTT.

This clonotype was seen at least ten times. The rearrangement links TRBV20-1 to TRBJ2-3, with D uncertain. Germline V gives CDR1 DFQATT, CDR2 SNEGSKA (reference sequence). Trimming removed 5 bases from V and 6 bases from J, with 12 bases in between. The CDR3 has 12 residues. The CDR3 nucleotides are TGCAGTGCTGAGGACCGACGGGATACGCAGTATTTT. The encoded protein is CSAEDRRDTQYF.

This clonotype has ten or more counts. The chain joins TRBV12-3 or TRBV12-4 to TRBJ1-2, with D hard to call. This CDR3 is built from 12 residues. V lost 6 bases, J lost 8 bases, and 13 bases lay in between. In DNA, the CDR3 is TGTGCCAGCAGCCATAAGGGTGGCGGCTACACCTTC. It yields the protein CASSHKGGGYTF.

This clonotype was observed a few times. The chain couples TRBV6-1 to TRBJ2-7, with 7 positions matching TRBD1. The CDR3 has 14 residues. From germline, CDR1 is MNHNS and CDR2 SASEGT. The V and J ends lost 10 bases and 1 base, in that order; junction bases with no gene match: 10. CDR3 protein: CATQPGQRSYEQYF. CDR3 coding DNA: TGTGCCACCCAGCCGGGACAGCGATCCTACGAGCAGTACTTC.

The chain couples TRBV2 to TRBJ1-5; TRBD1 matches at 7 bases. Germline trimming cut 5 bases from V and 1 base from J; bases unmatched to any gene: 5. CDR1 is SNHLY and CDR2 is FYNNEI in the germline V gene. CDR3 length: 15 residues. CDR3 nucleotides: TGTGCCAGCAGTCTACAGGGGTTGAGCAATCAGCCCCAGCATTTT. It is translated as CASSLQGLSNQPQHF.